The 24 T cell receptor beta chains presented below share a single source sample, sequenced in a study of blood T cell repertoires in COVID-19. Only in-frame clones appear in the TCRdb table, and some are missing; sequencing was by immunoSEQ multiplex PCR. This sample carries 250,000 or so clones, 86% of them seen once, and the ten largest clones take around 2.9%. Sequenced: peripheral blood. Every receptor here comes from a woman under 40 with active or convalescent COVID-19.

In its sample, this clone was seen a few times. The CDR3 sequence: CASSLGPQGGSGELFF. CDR3 in DNA: TGTGCCAGCAGCTTAGGGCCTCAGGGCGGATCCGGGGAGCTGTTTTTT. The chain carries TRBV11-3 and TRBJ2-2; D possibly corresponds to TRBD1 (5 bases). The CDR3 extends over 16 amino acids. Between the trimmed V and J ends, which lost 1 base and 6 bases, there was a span of 15 bases. From germline, CDR1 is SGHNT and CDR2 YENEEA.

The chain carries TRBV27 and TRBJ1-1, with 7 bases fitting TRBD1. CDR1 MNHEY and CDR2 SMNVEV come from the germline V gene (reference sequence). J was trimmed by 1 base and V by 4 bases; bases with no gene match: 12. The CDR3 has 17 residues. CDR3 in amino acids: CASSSYSAGTANTEAFF. In DNA form, the CDR3 reads TGTGCCAGCAGTTCATACTCCGCCGGGACAGCGAACACTGAAGCTTTCTTT.

CDR3 sequence reads: CASSPGTGAFDQPQHF. DNA of the CDR3: TGTGCCAGCAGCCCCGGGACAGGGGCTTTTGATCAGCCCCAGCATTTT. The rearrangement links TRBV7-8 to TRBJ1-5; TRBD1 matches 10 bases. The CDR3 has 16 residues. Germline V gene sequence: CDR1 SGHVS, CDR2 FQNEAQ. The V segment lost 5 bases and the J segment 5 bases; nucleotides outside the gene matches: 9.

This chain links TRBV3-1 (or the pseudogene TRBV3-2) with TRBJ1-5, with D uncertain. The CDR3 is 14 residues long. Germline CDR1 and CDR2: LGHDT and YNNKEL (reference sequence). Between the trimmed V and J ends, which lost 1 base and 3 bases, there was a span of 7 bases. CDR3 protein: CASSQAGSNQPQHF. In DNA form, the CDR3 reads TGTGCCAGCAGCCAAGCCGGGTCCAATCAGCCCCAGCATTTT.

The rearrangement links TRBV5-1 to TRBJ1-3, with a weak D call TRBD1 (5 bases). The germline V gene has CDR1 SGHRS and CDR2 YFSETQ. The ends were cut back, 4 bases at V and 0 bases at J, with 14 bases in the middle. This CDR3 comprises 16 residues. The CDR3 sequence is CASSVGFQGSGNTIYF. As DNA, the CDR3 is TGCGCCAGCAGCGTGGGTTTCCAGGGCTCTGGAAACACCATATATTTT.

The V gene is TRBV7-2, the J gene TRBJ2-5, with TRBD2 matching over 8 bases. This CDR3 spans 15 amino acids. Germline V CDR1 and CDR2: SGHTA, FQGNSA. With V trimmed by 5 bases and J by 2 bases, 7 bases remained unmatched. In nucleotides, the CDR3 is TGTGCCAGCAGCCGGACTAGCCAGAATCAAGAGACCCAGTACTTC. Its translation: CASSRTSQNQETQYF.

This chain joins TRBV15 and TRBJ2-7, with D possibly being TRBD2 (6 bases). Per the germline V gene, CDR1 is LNHNV and CDR2 is YYDKDF (reference sequence). The ends were cut back, 2 bases at V and 2 bases at J, with 10 bases in the middle. This CDR3 region has 14 residues. The DNA for the CDR3 is TGTGCCACCAGCAGAAACCGGGGGACCTACGAGCAGTACTTC. Its protein product is CATSRNRGTYEQYF. The variable domain in full, completed from reference TRBV15 and TRBJ2-7, reads DAMVIQNPRYQVTQFGKPVTLSCSQTLNHNVMYWYQQKSSQAPKLLFHYYDKDFNNEADTPDNFQSRRPNTSFCFLDIRSPGLGDTAMYLCATSRNRGTYEQYFGPGTRLTVT.

The CDR3 spells CASSPRLAGVGGYTF. CDR3 nucleotides: TGTGCCAGCAGCCCGAGGCTGGCGGGGGTAGGTGGCTACACCTTC. This chain joins TRBV7-2 and TRBJ1-2; D is possibly TRBD1 (5 bases). The CDR3 covers 15 residues. Germline assignment: CDR1 SGHTA and CDR2 FQGNSA. Trimming removed 5 bases at V and 7 bases at J, with 20 bases between.

The chain links TRBV6-5 to TRBJ1-1, with no clear D. Trimming removed 7 bases from V and 5 bases from J, with 14 bases in between. This CDR3 contains 13 residues. From germline, CDR1 is MNHEY and CDR2 SVGAGI. The CDR3 reads CASTANSGTEAFF. CDR3 bases: TGTGCCAGCACAGCGAATTCGGGAACTGAAGCTTTCTTT.

This clone was counted only a few times. The rearrangement uses TRBV7-2 and TRBJ1-3; tentatively, D is TRBD1 (5 bases). This CDR3 spans 15 amino acids. Deletions cut 6 bases from V and 0 bases from J, with 12 bases between. Germline lookup yields CDR1 SGHTA and CDR2 FQGNSA. The CDR3: CASSTTVSSGNTIYF. DNA of the CDR3: TGTGCCAGCAGTACGACAGTGTCCTCTGGAAACACCATATATTTT.

This chain joins TRBV5-8 and TRBJ2-3; 8 bases match TRBD1. The CDR3 loop spans 14 amino acids. The germline CDR1 and CDR2 sequences are SGHTS and YDEGEE. Trimming at V came to 0 bases and at J to 5 bases, leaving 2 bases not matched to a gene. The CDR3 here is CASSLGRGQDTQYF. The CDR3 DNA is TGTGCCAGCAGCTTGGGCAGGGGGCAAGATACGCAGTATTTT.

The chain employs TRBV29-1 and TRBJ2-5, with TRBD2 as a possible D gene (5 bases). V dropped 7 bases and J dropped 3 bases, with 12 bases sitting between them. This CDR3 is built from 12 residues. Germline V gives CDR1 SQVTM, CDR2 ANQGSEA. CDR3 in DNA: TGCAGCGCGAGTACAGCGGAAGAGACCCAGTACTTC. It yields the protein CSASTAEETQYF.

This clone has just a few counts. The chain joins TRBV3-1 (or the pseudogene TRBV3-2) to TRBJ1-5; 10 nucleotides align to TRBD1. The CDR3 length is 15 residues. Germline loops: CDR1 LGHDT, CDR2 YNNKEL (reference sequence). The ends lost 6 bases at V and 7 bases at J; junction bases unmatched: 9. CDR3 region: CASRLDRGAQQPQHF. As DNA, the CDR3 is TGTGCCAGCAGACTGGACAGGGGGGCCCAACAGCCCCAGCATTTT.

The chain is built from TRBV3-1 (or the pseudogene TRBV3-2) and TRBJ1-1, with unresolved D. The CDR3 is 13 amino acids. Trimming removed 0 bases at V and 11 bases at J, with 13 bases between. CDR1 LGHDT and CDR2 YNNKEL come from the germline V gene (reference sequence). The CDR3 loop reads CASSQDLGSWAFF. The CDR3 region has the DNA TGTGCCAGCAGCCAAGACCTAGGATCGTGGGCTTTCTTT.

The chain links TRBV19 to TRBJ1-1, with 9 bases lining up with TRBD1. Germline V CDR1 and CDR2: LNHDA, SQIVND (reference sequence). This CDR3 has 14 residues. V lost 5 bases and J lost 5; bases outside the gene matches: 6. CDR3 bases: TGTGCCAGTAGTCGGACAGGGGCGGGAACTGAAGCTTTCTTT. This encodes CASSRTGAGTEAFF.

V is TRBV7-9 and J is TRBJ1-2, with D perhaps TRBD1 (5 bases). V shed 3 bases and J shed 8 bases, with 13 bases lying between them. CDR3 length: 13 residues. Looked up from germline, CDR1 is SEHNR and CDR2 is FQNEAQ (reference sequence). The CDR3 region is CASSFNGGGGYTF. The CDR3 bases are TGTGCCAGCAGCTTTAACGGGGGAGGAGGCTACACCTTC.

V gene TRBV5-1 combines with J gene TRBJ2-5; 11 positions match TRBD2. The CDR3 has 18 residues. From germline, CDR1 is SGHRS and CDR2 YFSETQ. V gave up 4 bases and J gave up 5 bases; unmatched junction bases: 16. Here the CDR3 reads CASSLGLAGGPAQETQYF. CDR3 DNA sequence: TGCGCCAGCAGCCTGGGGCTAGCGGGGGGCCCCGCCCAGGAGACCCAGTACTTC. Full variable domain (outside the CDR3, taken from reference TRBV5-1 and TRBJ2-5): KAGVTQTPRYLIKTRGQQVTLSCSPISGHRSVSWYQQTPGQGLQFLFEYFSETQRNKGNFPGRFSGRQFSNSRSEMNVSTLELGDSALYLCASSLGLAGGPAQETQYFGPGTRLLVL.

This chain links TRBV7-9 with TRBJ1-3; D is ambiguous. From germline, CDR1 is SEHNR and CDR2 FQNEAQ (reference sequence). The CDR3 runs to 13 residues. V lost 5 bases and J lost 9, with 14 bases in between. CDR3: CASSLLEVGTIYF. DNA of the CDR3: TGTGCCAGCAGCCTGCTCGAGGTTGGCACCATATATTTT.

The J gene is TRBJ1-1, the V gene TRBV6-5; a weak D match, TRBD1 (5 bases). This CDR3 spans 14 amino acids. Trimming took off 2 bases at V and 5 bases at J, with 12 bases between the two ends. Germline V gene data show CDR1 as MNHEY and CDR2 as SVGAGI. CDR3 coding DNA: TGTGCCAGCAGTTACGAGTGGAAGGGGACTGAAGCTTTCTTT. Translated: CASSYEWKGTEAFF.

The chain couples TRBV2 to TRBJ2-3; possibly TRBD2 for D (6 bases). V lost 8 bases and J lost 2, with 8 bases in between. CDR3 size: 12 residues. Germline assignment: CDR1 SNHLY and CDR2 FYNNEI. The CDR3 region is CASREYTDTQYF. DNA for the CDR3: TGTGCCAGCCGGGAGTACACAGATACGCAGTATTTT.

The rearrangement uses TRBV6-5 and TRBJ1-6; D unclear. The V end lost 7 bases, the J end lost 7 bases, and 17 bases lay between the germline ends. The CDR3 contains 15 residues. CDR1 is MNHEY and CDR2 is SVGAGI in the germline V gene. The chain's CDR3 is CASTLGSGSNSPLHF. The CDR3 nucleotides are TGTGCCAGCACCCTGGGCAGCGGCTCCAATTCACCCCTCCACTTT.

J is TRBJ2-1 and V is TRBV3-1 (or the pseudogene TRBV3-2), with TRBD2 identical over 7 bases. Germline-derived CDR1 and CDR2 are LGHDT and YNNKEL (reference sequence). The CDR3 is 15 residues long. Trimming cost V 1 base and J 5 bases; bases outside gene matches: 5. Here the CDR3 DNA reads TGTGCCAGCAGCCAAGTACGCCGGGGGGACAATGAGCAGTTCTTC. Its translation: CASSQVRRGDNEQFF.

The chain is built from TRBV23-1 and TRBJ1-2; tentatively, D is TRBD1 (5 bases). TRBV23-1 is noted as an ORF with a role that remains uncertain. V lost 2 bases, J lost 1 base, and 20 bases lay in between. The CDR3 has 18 amino acids. As DNA, the CDR3 is TGCGCCAGCAGTCAACCTTTGGGGAGGACAAGAGTTAACTATGGCTACACCTTC. Its translation: CASSQPLGRTRVNYGYTF.

V is TRBV19 and J is TRBJ2-7; 14 bases match TRBD2. The CDR3 totals 14 residues. V shed 7 bases and J 6 bases; nucleotides not matched to a gene: 5. The germline CDR1 and CDR2 sequences are LNHDA and SQIVND (reference sequence). Here the CDR3 DNA reads TGTGCCAGTACCCGGACTAGCGGGGGGAGCGAGCAGTACTTC. Translation gives CASTRTSGGSEQYF.